This entry is about one T cell receptor beta chain. Its antigen is not identified. Synthesis of cDNA used 5'RACE (with 10-nucleotide random UMIs). TCRdb passed the 5' RACE reads through MiXCR, listing each CDR3 protein once. Of about 55,000 distinct CDR3 sequences in the sample, approximately 25% are singletons; the top ten hold less than 6%. Time point described: technical triplicate 2. The unsorted libraries had their origin in 2 million PBMCs stored at -80 C. The data originate from a study of neurological immune-mediated disorders. Study-wide results and limits: Multiple sclerosis, the disease with the least TCR clonal expansion, fell below healthy controls, whereas HTLV-1-associated myelopathy showed the most. Private repertoires in all groups were suggested by the absence of shared CDR3 amino acid sequences among expanded clones across subjects.

Sequencing input: PBMCs. The sequence derives from a man in his sixties with HTLV-1-associated myelopathy (HAM/TSP).

The CDR3 nucleotides read TGTGCCATCAGTGTGGGTCGGGATACGCAGTATTTT. It is translated as CAISVGRDTQYF. This chain uses TRBV10-3 with TRBJ2-3, with D hard to call. CDR3 size: 12 residues. From germline, CDR1 is ENHRY and CDR2 SYGVKD. The V end lost 4 bases, the J end lost 6 bases, and 8 bases lay between the germline ends.